This passage covers 8 T cell receptor beta chains from one sample sequenced in a study of CD8+CD57+ T cells in acquired aplastic anemia. According to the study, genomic DNA was the template for TCR beta VDJ and CDR3 profiling. One entry per CDR3 protein results from TCRdb running MiXCR on the reads. This sample has some 120,000 distinct CDR3 sequences, with 40% found just once. Patients selected for sequencing had displayed CD8+CD57+ cell expansion by flow cytometry. Input material: sorted CD4+, CD8+, or CD8+CD57+ T cells (not recorded which) from PBMCs. The receptor set was obtained from a human donor with aplastic anemia.

The table lists this clonotype with many counts. This chain joins TRBV6-6 and TRBJ1-2; D not resolved. The CDR3 contains 12 residues. V was pared by 9 bases and J by 7 bases, with 15 bases between. CDR1 and CDR2 (germline): MNHNY, SVGAGI (reference sequence). The CDR3 DNA follows: TGTGCCAGTTCCTTGGGGAATCGTGGCTACACCTTC. Amino acids: CASSLGNRGYTF.

In this sample, this clonotype turned up many times. The rearrangement joins TRBV11-2 to TRBJ2-7; 7 bases map to TRBD1. J gave up 2 bases and V 2 bases, and 12 bases lay outside the gene matches. Germline CDR1 is SGHAT and CDR2 is FQNNGV. This CDR3 has 17 residues. CDR3 DNA sequence: TGTGCCAGCAGCTTAATCGCCGGGGACAGTTACGCCTACGAGCAGTACTTC. It yields the protein CASSLIAGDSYAYEQYF.

By sample fraction, this clonotype is medium-sized. The CDR3 bases are TGCGCCAGCAGCGCCCGACAGGGTGAGCGGCAGTACTTC. Encoded protein: CASSARQGERQYF. The chain links TRBV10-1 to TRBJ2-7; 7 bases fit TRBD1. Germline loops: CDR1 WNHNN, CDR2 SYGVQD (reference sequence). The CDR3 totals 13 residues. V gave up 6 bases and J gave up 9 bases; unmatched junction bases: 11.

This chain connects TRBV7-3 to TRBJ2-2; D uncertain. CDR3 size: 13 residues. CDR1 and CDR2 from the germline V gene are SGHTA and FQGTGA. V was cut by 3 bases and J by 1 base, with 3 bases left in between. CDR3 sequence: CASSFLNTGELFF. DNA for the CDR3: TGTGCCAGCAGCTTTCTGAACACCGGGGAGCTGTTTTTT. Full variable domain (remainder filled in from reference TRBV7-3 and TRBJ2-2): GAGVSQTPSNKVTEKGKYVELRCDPISGHTALYWYRQSLGQGPEFLIYFQGTGAADDSGLPNDRFFAVRPEGSVSTLKIQRTERGDSAVYLCASSFLNTGELFFGEGSRLTVL.

This clonotype turned up a few times. The junction departs from the called germline gene at one end, perhaps through a read error. The rearrangement links TRBV5-1 to TRBJ1-1; 7 bases align to TRBD1. The CDR3 extends over 11 amino acids. Germline loops: CDR1 SGHRS, CDR2 YFSETQ. CDR3 DNA: TGTGCCAGCAGCCGACAGGGTGAAGCTTTCTTT. This gives the protein CASSRQGEAFF.

Details on this clonotype: A junction end diverges from the germline sequence, so it may reflect a read error. This chain connects TRBV27 to TRBJ2-1; 16 bases fit TRBD2. The CDR3 runs to 16 residues. Germline V gives CDR1 MNHEY, CDR2 SMNVEV (reference sequence). CDR3 DNA: TGTGCCAGCAGTTCGGGACTAGCGGGGGGGCCTAATGAGGAGTTCTTC. This translates into CASSSGLAGGPNEEFF.

A note on this clonotype: A read error is possible here, since a much larger clone lies one base away. The chain combines TRBV27 with TRBJ2-7; D possibly corresponds to TRBD1 (6 bases). The V gene lost 2 bases and the J gene lost 3 bases, with 14 bases spanning the gap. CDR3 length: 15 residues. The V gene's germline CDR1 is MNHEY and CDR2 SMNVEV (reference sequence). The CDR3 nucleotides are TGTGCCAGCAGTTTAAGTGGGTTAGGGGGCTACGAGCAGTACTTC. It yields the protein CASSLSGLGGYEQYF.

This clonotype was seen more than once but under ten times. J is TRBJ1-1 and V is TRBV15; D gene uncertain. CDR1 and CDR2 (germline): LNHNV, YYDKDF (reference sequence). The CDR3 consists of 16 residues. Trimming removed 0 bases at V and 0 bases at J, with 11 bases between. CDR3 nucleotides: TGTGCCACCAGCAGAGATTTCAGGAGAATGAACACTGAAGCTTTCTTT. Its protein product is CATSRDFRRMNTEAFF.